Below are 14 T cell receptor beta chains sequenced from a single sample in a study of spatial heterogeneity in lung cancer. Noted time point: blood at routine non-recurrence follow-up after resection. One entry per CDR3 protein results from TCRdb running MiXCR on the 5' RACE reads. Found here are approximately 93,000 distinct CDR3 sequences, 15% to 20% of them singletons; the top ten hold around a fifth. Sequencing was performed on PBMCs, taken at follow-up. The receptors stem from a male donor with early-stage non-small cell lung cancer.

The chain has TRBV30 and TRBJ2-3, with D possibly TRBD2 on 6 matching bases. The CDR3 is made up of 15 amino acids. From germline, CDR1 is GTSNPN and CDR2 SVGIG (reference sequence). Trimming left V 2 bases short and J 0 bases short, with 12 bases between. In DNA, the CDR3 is TGTGCCTGGAGTAGACCTAGCGCCAGCACAGATACGCAGTATTTT. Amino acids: CAWSRPSASTDTQYF.

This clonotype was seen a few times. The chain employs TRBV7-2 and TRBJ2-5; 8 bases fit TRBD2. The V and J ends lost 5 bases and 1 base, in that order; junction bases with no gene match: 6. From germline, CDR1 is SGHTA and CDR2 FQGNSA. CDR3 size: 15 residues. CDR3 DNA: TGTGCCAGCAGCCCCTTTAGCGGGGCCCAAGAGACCCAGTACTTC. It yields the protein CASSPFSGAQETQYF.

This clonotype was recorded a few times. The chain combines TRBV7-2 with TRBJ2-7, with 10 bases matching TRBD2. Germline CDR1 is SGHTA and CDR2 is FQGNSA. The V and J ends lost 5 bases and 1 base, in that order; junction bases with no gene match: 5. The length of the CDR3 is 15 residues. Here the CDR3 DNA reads TGTGCCAGCAGCCCTCTAGCGGGGGCGTCCTACGAGCAGTACGTC. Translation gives CASSPLAGASYEQYV.

The CDR3 is CASRGTMTRNYGYTF. CDR3 DNA sequence: TGTGCCAGCAGAGGCACAATGACTCGTAACTATGGCTACACCTTC. The chain carries TRBV6-1 and TRBJ1-2, with unresolved D. Germline-derived CDR1 and CDR2 are MNHNS and SASEGT. The CDR3 runs 15 residues. Trimming cost V 6 bases and J 1 base, with 15 bases left between them.

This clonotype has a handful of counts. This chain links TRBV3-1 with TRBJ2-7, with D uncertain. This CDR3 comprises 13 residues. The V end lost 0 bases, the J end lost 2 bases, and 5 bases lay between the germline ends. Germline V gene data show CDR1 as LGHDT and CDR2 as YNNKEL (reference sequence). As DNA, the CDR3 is TGTGCCAGCAGCCAAGAGGGGACCTACGAGCAGTACTTC. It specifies CASSQEGTYEQYF.

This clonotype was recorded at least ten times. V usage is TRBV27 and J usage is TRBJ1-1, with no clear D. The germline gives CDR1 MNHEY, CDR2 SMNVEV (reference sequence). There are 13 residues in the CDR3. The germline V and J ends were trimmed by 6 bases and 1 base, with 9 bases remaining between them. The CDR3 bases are TGTGCCAGCAGAAGAACCAGGAACACTGAAGCTTTCTTT. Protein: CASRRTRNTEAFF.

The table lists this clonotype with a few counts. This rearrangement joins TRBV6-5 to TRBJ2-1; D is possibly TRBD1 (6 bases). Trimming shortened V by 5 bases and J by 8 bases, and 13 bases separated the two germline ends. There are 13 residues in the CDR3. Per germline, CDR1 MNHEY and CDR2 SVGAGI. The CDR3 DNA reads TGTGCCAGCAGTCCATTACAGGGCTATGAGCAGTTCTTC. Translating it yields CASSPLQGYEQFF.

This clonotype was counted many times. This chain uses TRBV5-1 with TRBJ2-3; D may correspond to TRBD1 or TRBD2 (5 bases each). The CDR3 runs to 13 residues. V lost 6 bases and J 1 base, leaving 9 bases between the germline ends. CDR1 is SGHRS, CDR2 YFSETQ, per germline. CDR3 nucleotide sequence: TGCGCCAGCAAGGGGACCGGCACAGATACGCAGTATTTT. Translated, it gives CASKGTGTDTQYF.

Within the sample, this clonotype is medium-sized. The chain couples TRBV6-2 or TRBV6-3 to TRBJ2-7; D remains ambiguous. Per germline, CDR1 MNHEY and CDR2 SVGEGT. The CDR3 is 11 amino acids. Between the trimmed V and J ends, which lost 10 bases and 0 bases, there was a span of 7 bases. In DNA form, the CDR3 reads TGTGCCATAACAGACTCCTACGAGCAGTACTTC. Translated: CAITDSYEQYF.

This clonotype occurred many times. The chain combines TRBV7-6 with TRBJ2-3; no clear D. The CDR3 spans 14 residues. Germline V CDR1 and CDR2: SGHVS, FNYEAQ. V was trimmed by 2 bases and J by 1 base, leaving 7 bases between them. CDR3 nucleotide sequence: TGTGCCAGCAGCTTAACCGGAGGCACAGATACGCAGTATTTT. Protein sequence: CASSLTGGTDTQYF.

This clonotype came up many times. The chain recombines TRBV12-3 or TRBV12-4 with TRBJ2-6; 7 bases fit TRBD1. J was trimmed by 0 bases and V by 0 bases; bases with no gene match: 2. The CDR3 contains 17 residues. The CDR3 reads CASSLAGQVSGANVLTF. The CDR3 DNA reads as TGTGCCAGCAGTTTAGCAGGACAGGTCTCTGGGGCCAACGTCCTGACTTTC.

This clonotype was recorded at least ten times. CDR3 sequence: CASSIGTGFMQPQHF. DNA for the CDR3: TGTGCCAGTAGTATTGGGACAGGGTTTATGCAGCCCCAGCATTTT. The rearrangement uses TRBV19 and TRBJ1-5; 9 positions match TRBD1. Trimming removed 3 bases from V and 7 bases from J; junction bases left unmatched: 7. The germline gives CDR1 LNHDA, CDR2 SQIVND (reference sequence). This CDR3 is built from 15 residues.

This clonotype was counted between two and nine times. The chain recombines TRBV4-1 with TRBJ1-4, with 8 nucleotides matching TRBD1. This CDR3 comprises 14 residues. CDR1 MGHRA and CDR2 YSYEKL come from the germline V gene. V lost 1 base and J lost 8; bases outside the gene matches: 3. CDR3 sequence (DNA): TGCGCCAGCAGCCAAGTCAGGGGGCGGGAAAAACTGTTTTTT. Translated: CASSQVRGREKLFF.

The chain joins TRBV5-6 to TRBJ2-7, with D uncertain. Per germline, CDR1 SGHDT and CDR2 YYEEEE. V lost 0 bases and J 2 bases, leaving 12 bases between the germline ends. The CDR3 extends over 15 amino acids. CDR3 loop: CASSLGPAQAYEQYF. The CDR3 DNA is TGTGCCAGCAGCTTGGGGCCAGCGCAAGCCTACGAGCAGTACTTC.